Following are 30 T cell receptor beta chains from one sample sequenced in a study of T-cell memory formation after mild COVID-19 (dated by TCRdb to 2020 to 2022). Libraries were constructed by 5' RACE. Instrument used: Illumina NovaSeq 6000. TCRdb reran the public reads through fastp at Q25 and MiXCR, keeping productive beta chains. Each entry is one CDR3 protein sequence, shown with its most common DNA and genes. Present in this sample are 400,000 to 450,000 distinct CDR3 sequences, roughly 18% of which were seen just once. The ten biggest clones cover around a fifth of the sample. Sequenced: PBMCs or a T cell subset sorted from them (not recorded which). The receptors come from a man between 18 and 29 years old who had mild COVID-19 (a few samples of this study predate the infection). The sample titles of this study are shuffled in the database, so cell type and time point are left out; the donor was told from shared clones.

Here the CDR3 DNA reads TGTGCCAGCAGCCAGAGCGGGGGGGCGGAAGATACGCAGTATTTT. Protein: CASSQSGGAEDTQYF. V and J are TRBV6-5 and TRBJ2-3; TRBD2 aligns across 10 bases. From germline, CDR1 is MNHEY and CDR2 SVGAGI. This CDR3 spans 15 amino acids. Unmatched junction bases numbered 8, after V lost 6 bases and J lost 5 bases.

The sample holds a few counts of this clonotype. V is TRBV4-2 and J is TRBJ2-7, with 7 bases matching TRBD2. CDR3 size: 18 residues. With 1 base clipped from V and 0 bases from J, the junction kept 12 bases outside the gene matches. Germline CDR1 LGHNA, CDR2 YNFKEQ. This chain's CDR3 is CASSQAAGVSGSSYEQYF. The CDR3 nucleotides read TGTGCCAGCAGCCAAGCCGCGGGGGTTAGCGGTTCCTCCTACGAGCAGTACTTC.

This clonotype was counted between two and nine times. The genes are TRBV10-3 and TRBJ2-1; TRBD2 agrees at 11 bases. V trimming: 6 bases; J trimming: 7 bases; junction bases outside the gene matches: 11. CDR1 and CDR2 from the germline V gene are ENHRY and SYGVKD. The CDR3 is made up of 16 amino acids. The CDR3, as DNA: TGTGCCATCAGAGAACCGGGACTAGCGGTTGGGAATGAGCAGTTCTTC. It is translated as CAIREPGLAVGNEQFF.

In its sample, this clonotype was seen a few times. The chain uses TRBV5-1 and TRBJ1-1; D ambiguous. V was trimmed by 1 base and J by 7 bases, leaving 17 bases between them. The CDR3 has 15 amino acids. CDR1 and CDR2 (germline): SGHRS, YFSETQ. This CDR3 is CASSLNPPVGVEAFF. The DNA for the CDR3 is TGCGCCAGCAGCTTGAACCCCCCTGTCGGGGTTGAAGCTTTCTTT.

This chain uses TRBV4-2 with TRBJ2-4; the D is unclear. This CDR3 comprises 15 residues. Per germline, CDR1 LGHNA and CDR2 YNFKEQ. The V and J ends lost 0 bases and 7 bases respectively, with 13 bases between them. The CDR3 here is CASSQDWTRRNIQYF. In nucleotides, the CDR3 is TGTGCCAGCAGCCAAGACTGGACCCGAAGGAACATTCAGTACTTC.

This chain uses TRBV20-1 with TRBJ2-3; D remains ambiguous. The V end lost 5 bases, the J end lost 4 bases, and 13 bases lay between the germline ends. The CDR3 is 13 residues long. CDR1 and CDR2 from the germline V gene are DFQATT and SNEGSKA (reference sequence). This chain's CDR3 is CSAPPPGADTQYF. For the CDR3, the DNA is TGCAGTGCTCCCCCCCCAGGCGCAGATACGCAGTATTTT.

V is TRBV5-1 and J is TRBJ1-1, with no clear D. The V end lost 4 bases, the J end lost 3 bases, and 10 bases lay between the germline ends. Germline V lookup: CDR1 SGHRS, CDR2 YFSETQ. The CDR3 has 13 amino acids. DNA of the CDR3: TGCGCCAGCAGCCTTCCCACCCACACTGAAGCTTTCTTT. Encoded protein: CASSLPTHTEAFF.

This chain joins TRBV6-2 or TRBV6-3 and TRBJ2-5; 14 positions agree with TRBD2. Germline V gives CDR1 MNHEY, CDR2 SVGEGT. V gave up 6 bases and J gave up 5 bases; unmatched junction bases: 8. The CDR3 is 16 residues long. The CDR3: CASSSGLAGGDETQYF. CDR3 nucleotides: TGTGCCAGCAGCTCAGGACTAGCGGGGGGAGACGAGACCCAGTACTTC.

The V gene is TRBV11-2, the J gene TRBJ1-4; D call uncertain. CDR1 SGHAT and CDR2 FQNNGV come from the germline V gene. The CDR3 loop spans 14 amino acids. V was cut by 6 bases and J by 3 bases, with 11 bases left in between. The CDR3: CASRIDPANEKLFF. In nucleotides, the CDR3 is TGTGCCAGCAGAATTGACCCTGCTAATGAAAAACTGTTTTTT.

This clonotype has more than one count but fewer than ten. The chain couples TRBV28 to TRBJ1-6, with 9 bases matching TRBD1. The CDR3 extends over 16 amino acids. Germline trimming cut 8 bases from V and 5 bases from J; bases unmatched to any gene: 10. Germline V gives CDR1 MDHEN, CDR2 SYDVKM. CDR3 sequence: CASGSGQGTDNSPLHF. DNA for the CDR3: TGTGCCAGCGGCTCCGGACAGGGGACCGATAATTCACCCCTCCACTTT.

The chain employs TRBV11-3 and TRBJ2-1; D unclear. The CDR3 sequence is 14 residues long. V was clipped by 3 bases and J by 2 bases, with 8 bases between them. Germline values: CDR1 SGHNT, CDR2 YENEEA. CDR3 amino acids: CASSLQAAYNEQFF. The CDR3 coding sequence is TGTGCCAGCAGCTTGCAAGCCGCCTACAATGAGCAGTTCTTC.

The CDR3 reads CASSPLPLYEQYF. In DNA form, the CDR3 reads TGTGCCAGCAGCCCCCTCCCCCTCTACGAGCAGTACTTC. V gene TRBV7-2 combines with J gene TRBJ2-7; D not certain. Germline CDR1 is SGHTA and CDR2 is FQGNSA. The CDR3 runs 13 residues. V was pared by 5 bases and J by 3 bases, with 11 bases between.

This clonotype has just a few counts. The chain recombines TRBV23-1 with TRBJ1-1, with no clear D. TRBV23-1 is an ORF, with its function uncertain. This CDR3 is 13 amino acids long. V was pared by 3 bases and J by 6 bases, with 11 bases between. In DNA, the CDR3 is TGCGCCAGCAGTCATTCGTACCGGGCTGAAGCTTTCTTT. It yields the protein CASSHSYRAEAFF.

The chain is built from TRBV12-3 or TRBV12-4 and TRBJ2-7; either TRBD1 or TRBD2 may supply D (5 bases each). The CDR3 totals 17 residues. Between the trimmed V and J ends, which lost 3 bases and 0 bases, there was a span of 18 bases. The CDR3 coding sequence is TGTGCCAGCAGTTTCGGGGACCCAACGCAGGCCTCCTACGAGCAGTACTTC. This sequence encodes CASSFGDPTQASYEQYF.

This chain links TRBV4-3 with TRBJ1-1, with D tentatively TRBD1 (5 bases). This CDR3 is 14 amino acids long. Per the germline V gene, CDR1 is LGHNA and CDR2 is YSLEER. The V end lost 3 bases, the J end lost 1 base, and 9 bases lay between the germline ends. The DNA of the CDR3 is TGCGCCAGCAGCCAGGGGCCCGAGAACACTGAAGCTTTCTTT. It translates to CASSQGPENTEAFF.

This clonotype was counted many times. V and J are TRBV20-1 and TRBJ1-1, with no clear D. Germline lookup yields CDR1 DFQATT and CDR2 SNEGSKA (reference sequence). Trimming stripped 1 base from V and 1 base from J, with 4 bases between. This CDR3 region has 12 residues. CDR3 DNA: TGCAGTGCTAGAGCTGAGAACACTGAAGCTTTCTTT. Amino acid sequence: CSARAENTEAFF.

The sample holds many counts of this clonotype. The chain has TRBV7-2 and TRBJ2-5, with 7 bases matching TRBD1. V lost 5 bases and J lost 7; bases outside the gene matches: 13. CDR3 size: 15 residues. Germline V gene sequence: CDR1 SGHTA, CDR2 FQGNSA. The CDR3 loop is CASSPRQGALGTQYF. In DNA form, the CDR3 reads TGTGCCAGCAGCCCAAGACAGGGAGCCCTAGGGACCCAGTACTTC.

This clonotype was found a few times. The DNA for the CDR3 is TGCGCCAGCAGCCAAGATTCGGGGACCCACAGCACAGATACGCAGTATTTT. Amino acid sequence: CASSQDSGTHSTDTQYF. The chain employs TRBV4-3 and TRBJ2-3, with D perhaps TRBD1 or TRBD2 (5 bases each). This CDR3 is built from 17 residues. Germline-derived CDR1 and CDR2 are LGHNA and YSLEER. V lost 0 bases to trimming and J lost 0 bases, with 13 bases between them.

In its sample, this clonotype was seen many times. The V call is TRBV4-1, the J call TRBJ2-4; D is unclear. This CDR3 is 15 amino acids long. V dropped 0 bases and J dropped 4 bases, with 10 bases sitting between them. Looked up from germline, CDR1 is MGHRA and CDR2 is YSYEKL. CDR3 loop: CASSQDGWDKNIQYF. Here the CDR3 DNA reads TGCGCCAGCAGCCAAGACGGGTGGGATAAAAACATTCAGTACTTC.

This chain joins TRBV20-1 and TRBJ1-2; D is perhaps TRBD1 (6 bases). CDR1 is DFQATT, CDR2 SNEGSKA, per germline (reference sequence). V gave up 0 bases and J gave up 2 bases, with 16 bases separating them. The CDR3 runs to 16 residues. The DNA of the CDR3 is TGCAGTGCTAGAGATCAAGGTTTAGGGGGGAACTATGGCTACACCTTC. It encodes CSARDQGLGGNYGYTF.

This clonotype was observed many times. The chain carries TRBV7-3 and TRBJ2-3; D could derive from TRBD1 or TRBD2 (6 bases each). The CDR3 length is 17 residues. The germline CDR1 and CDR2 sequences are SGHTA and FQGTGA. V was clipped by 5 bases and J by 1 base, with 19 bases between them. CDR3 coding DNA: TGTGCCAGCAGCCCACCCGGGGGCAACAGGGGCACAGATACGCAGTATTTT. As protein: CASSPPGGNRGTDTQYF.

The V gene is TRBV6-5, the J gene TRBJ1-3; D call uncertain. CDR3 length: 15 residues. The germline gives CDR1 MNHEY, CDR2 SVGAGI. Trimming removed 5 bases from V and 0 bases from J, with 11 bases in between. The CDR3 reads CASSPRLLSGNTIYF. Here the CDR3 DNA reads TGTGCCAGCAGTCCTAGACTCCTCTCTGGAAACACCATATATTTT.

J is TRBJ1-1 and V is TRBV24-1, with TRBD1 as a possible D gene (6 bases). The germline gives CDR1 KGHDR, CDR2 SFDVKD. The CDR3 runs to 14 residues. Trimming left V 4 bases short and J 10 bases short, with 18 bases between. CDR3 loop: CATSDPTQGGGAFF. Written as DNA, the CDR3 is TGTGCCACCAGTGACCCAACTCAAGGGGGGGGAGCTTTCTTT.

The rearrangement uses TRBV20-1 and TRBJ2-7, with D possibly being TRBD2 (6 bases). The germline V and J ends were trimmed by 0 bases and 3 bases, with 15 bases remaining between them. This CDR3 is 15 amino acids long. Germline V gene lookup returns CDR1 DFQATT and CDR2 SNEGSKA (reference sequence). CDR3: CSARDPRGLGYEQYF. In DNA, the CDR3 is TGCAGTGCTAGAGATCCCCGGGGGTTAGGCTACGAGCAGTACTTC.

This clonotype occurred a few times. The chain couples TRBV12-3 or TRBV12-4 to TRBJ1-1; maybe TRBD1 (6 bases). The CDR3 length is 14 residues. Trimming cost V 0 bases and J 6 bases, with 11 bases left between them. The CDR3 coding sequence is TGTGCCAGCAGTTTAGCGCGGGGGGGCCCTGAAGCTTTCTTT. This codes for CASSLARGGPEAFF.

The chain carries TRBV6-1 and TRBJ1-1; D gene unclear. CDR1 and CDR2 (germline): MNHNS, SASEGT. The CDR3 extends over 16 amino acids. The V gene lost 3 bases and the J gene lost 2 bases, with 16 bases spanning the gap. The CDR3 loop reads CASSDRYRTANTEAFF. The CDR3 nucleotides are TGTGCCAGCAGTGATAGGTACCGGACGGCAAACACTGAAGCTTTCTTT.

This clonotype was counted between two and nine times. Here the CDR3 reads CSVEPARGLTDTQYF. For the CDR3, the DNA is TGCAGCGTTGAACCCGCCAGGGGGCTCACAGATACGCAGTATTTT. The V call is TRBV29-1, the J call TRBJ2-3, with 8 positions matching TRBD1. V lost 2 bases and J lost 2; bases outside the gene matches: 6. This CDR3 is 15 amino acids long. Germline CDR1 is SQVTM and CDR2 is ANQGSEA.

The V gene is TRBV4-1, the J gene TRBJ2-2, with 7 positions matching TRBD1. J lost 3 bases, V lost 7 bases, and 8 bases had no gene match. The CDR3 is made up of 15 amino acids. Germline lookup yields CDR1 MGHRA and CDR2 YSYEKL. CDR3 sequence (DNA): TGCGCCAGCAAAGACCGGGACAGCTACACCGGGGAGCTGTTTTTT. Its protein product is CASKDRDSYTGELFF.

This clonotype was found many times. The chain uses TRBV4-2 and TRBJ1-2, with D possibly being TRBD1 (6 bases). Trimming removed 0 bases at V and 1 base at J, with 15 bases between. The CDR3 loop spans 17 amino acids. Germline V CDR1 and CDR2: LGHNA, YNFKEQ. The CDR3 loop is CASSQDLSGALNYGYTF. CDR3 nucleotide sequence: TGTGCCAGCAGCCAAGATCTTTCGGGGGCGCTTAACTATGGCTACACCTTC.

This clonotype has just a few counts. CDR3 in DNA: TGTGCCAGCAGCCTAACTAGCGGGGGAAAAGAGACCCAGTACTTC. Translating it yields CASSLTSGGKETQYF. V and J are TRBV6-4 and TRBJ2-5, with 11 nucleotides matching TRBD2. Trimming at V came to 6 bases and at J to 3 bases, leaving 6 bases not matched to a gene. Germline lookup yields CDR1 MRHNA and CDR2 SNTAGT. This CDR3 is built from 15 residues.